This T cell receptor (beta chain) is from a study of T cells in Graves' hyperthyroidism and ophthalmopathy (dated by TCRdb to the late 2010s). Some background on the complete study: Peripheral blood samples were taken at the time of initial diagnosis, prior to any treatment. Following sampling, methimazole starting at 30 mg daily was given to hyperthyroidism patients, and high-dose intravenous methylprednisolone was given to ophthalmopathy patients. Whether ophthalmopathy could be predicted prospectively was tested in an independent validation cohort made up of approximately 19 hyperthyroidism patients plus 17 patients who later progressed to ophthalmopathy. TCR V-J signatures able to tell the groups apart were searched for in a discovery cohort of 95 to 100 patients, of whom roughly 42 had Graves' ophthalmopathy and roughly 57 had stable Graves' hyperthyroidism. TCR Vbeta CDR3 sequencing of fewer than 150 peripheral blood samples (around 45 ophthalmopathy, 75 to 85 hyperthyroidism and approximately 17 progressor patients) is reported in the paper. In addition, the study compared T-cell repertoires in thyroid tissue and in blood from roughly six Graves' hyperthyroidism patients. For training and testing, the roughly 97 patients in the discovery cohort were randomly divided in a 7:3 ratio.

Summary of the overall study and its limitations: No statistical method was used to fix the sample size in advance, and group allocation was not hidden from the investigators. In validation, the model predicted progression to ophthalmopathy with just under 71% sensitivity and approximately 78% specificity, a median of 6.5 months before onset. Most expanded thyroid clonotypes (frequency above 0.001) were also found in blood, which suggests that blood repertoires may mirror thyroid immune responses. In cross-validation, a model built on a 13 V-J signature told ophthalmopathy apart from stable hyperthyroidism with approximately 90% sensitivity and roughly 83% specificity, and in testing the same model reached 80%/75%.

The TCR beta CDR3 regions were amplified from RNA transcripts. The first round of RT-PCR for the TCR CDR3 was performed with the HTBI primer set and the Qiagen OneStep RT-PCR kit. A second multiplex PCR round built the libraries, followed by size selection and purification. Paired-end sequencing of the libraries was performed with 100 bp reads on an Illumina HiSeq2000. Per the source publication's procedure: SOAPnuke was used to process the raw data, throwing out any read that contained adapters or uncalled bases, had a mean Phred below 15, or lacked an exact constant-primer or identifier match. High-quality paired reads were merged using COPE v1.2.5, and each unique nucleotide sequence was defined as a clonotype. MiTCR v1.1 was used to align the clonotypes against IMGT TRBV, TRBD and TRBJ reference segments. Analysis was restricted to V-J combinations with a frequency above 0.0001, which covered roughly 99% of repertoires. The TCS score was defined as the ratio of F50 (clonal expansion) to E x V (chaos), calculated using BLOSUM62-based TCRdist between CDR3 peptides within each V-J. Welch's t-statistics and random forest reduced 500 to 550 V-J features to under 15, which were used in a naive Bayes classifier (R e1071). TCRdb applied fastp at Q25 and MiXCR to the public reads, then kept only in-frame beta chains. Every distinct CDR3 protein forms one entry, paired with its most common genes and DNA. The authors' filters were not applied to this entry. The table for this sample lists 75,000 to 100,000 distinct CDR3 sequences; over 50% of them were counted only once. The ten most abundant clones make up about 25% of the sample.

Stable Graves' hyperthyroidism was defined as the absence of progression to ophthalmopathy over 18 months of follow-up. Hyperthyroidism patients were aged 18 to 65 years and newly diagnosed, with disease duration of less than 2 months. Patients with uncontrolled infections, other autoimmune diseases, pregnancy or lactation were excluded. Diagnoses were established on the basis of clinical symptoms, serum thyroxine and TRAb, thyroid ultrasound, and orbital computed tomography. PBMCs were separated from roughly 10 ml of fresh peripheral blood using Ficoll-Paque density gradient centrifugation. Trizol reagent was used to extract total RNA, and RNA quality was then checked on an Agilent 2100 Bioanalyzer. This clonotype was found once. This receptor's antigen is unknown. Base quality data are lacking; no much larger clone is found one base away. One read amounts to weak evidence. Looking up the germline V gene yields CDR1 SGDLS and CDR2 YYNGEE. Trimming takes 4 bases off V and 5 bases off J; junction bases not matched to a gene: 5. From cysteine to phenylalanine, the CDR3 is 14 amino acids long. Only CDR3 DNA is held: 42 bases, read in frame from base 1.

This TCR came from a woman between 40 and 55 years old with Graves' hyperthyroidism. The chain employs TRBV9 and TRBJ2-5, with 10 bases aligning to TRBD1. Sample: blood. The CDR3 protein is CASSPWDRGETQYF. The DNA sequence reads TGTGCCAGCAGCCCCTGGGACAGGGGCGAGACCCAGTACTTC.